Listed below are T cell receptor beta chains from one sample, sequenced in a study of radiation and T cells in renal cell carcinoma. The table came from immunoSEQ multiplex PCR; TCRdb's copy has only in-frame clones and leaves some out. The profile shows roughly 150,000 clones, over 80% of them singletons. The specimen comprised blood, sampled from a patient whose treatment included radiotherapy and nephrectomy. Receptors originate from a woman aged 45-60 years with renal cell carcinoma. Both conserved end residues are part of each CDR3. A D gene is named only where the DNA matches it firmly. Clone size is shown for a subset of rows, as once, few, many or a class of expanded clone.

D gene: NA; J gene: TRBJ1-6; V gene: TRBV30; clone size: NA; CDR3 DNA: TGTGCCTGTCGCCGGGCCTCGCTGGCCTATAATTCACCCCTCCACTTT; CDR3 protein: CACRRASLAYNSPLHF
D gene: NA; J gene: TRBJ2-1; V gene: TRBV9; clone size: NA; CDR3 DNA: TGTGCCAGCAAGGGCCAAAGGGAAGGCAGTGAGCAGTTCTTC; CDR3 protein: CASKGQREGSEQFF
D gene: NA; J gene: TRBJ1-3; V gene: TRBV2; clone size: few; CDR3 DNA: TGTGCCAGCAGTCTTGGACAGCTTGGAAACACCATATATTTT; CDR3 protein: CASSLGQLGNTIYF
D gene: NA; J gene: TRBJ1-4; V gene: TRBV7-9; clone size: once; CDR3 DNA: TGTGCCAGCAGCTTAGGGATGGGTCCGAATGAAAAACTGTTTTTT; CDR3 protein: CASSLGMGPNEKLFF
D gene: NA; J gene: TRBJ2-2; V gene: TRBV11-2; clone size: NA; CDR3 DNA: TGTGCCAGCAGCTTAGTAGTGGGGAACACCGGGGAGCTGTTTTTT; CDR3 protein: CASSLVVGNTGELFF
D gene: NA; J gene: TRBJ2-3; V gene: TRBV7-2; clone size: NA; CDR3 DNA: TGTGCCAGCAGCTTAGTGGGCGGGGGCACAGATACGCAGTATTTT; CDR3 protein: CASSLVGGGTDTQYF
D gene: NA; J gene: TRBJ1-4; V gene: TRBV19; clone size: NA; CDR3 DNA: TGTGCCAGTGGTGACTTTGCAACTAATGAAAAACTGTTTTTT; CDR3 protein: CASGDFATNEKLFF
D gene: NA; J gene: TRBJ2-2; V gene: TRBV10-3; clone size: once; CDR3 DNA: TGTGCCATCAGTGGGAATTTTACAGGGCGGAACACCGGGGAGCTGTTTTTT; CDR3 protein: CAISGNFTGRNTGELFF
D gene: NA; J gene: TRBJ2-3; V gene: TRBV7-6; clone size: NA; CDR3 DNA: TGTGCCAGCAGCTTAGGGGGTTTTCGGGGCCTGGGAGATACGCAGTATTTT; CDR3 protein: CASSLGGFRGLGDTQYF
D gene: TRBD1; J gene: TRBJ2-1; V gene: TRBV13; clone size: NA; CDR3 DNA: TGTGCCAGCAGCTCCGCCTGGACAGGGGGCTACAATGAGCAGTTCTTC; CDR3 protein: CASSSAWTGGYNEQFF
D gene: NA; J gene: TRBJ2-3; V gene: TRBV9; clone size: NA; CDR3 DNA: TGTGCCAGCAGCACTCGACAGAAGGAGGATACGCAGTATTTT; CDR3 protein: CASSTRQKEDTQYF
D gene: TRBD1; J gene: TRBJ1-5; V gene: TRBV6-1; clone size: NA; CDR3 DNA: TGTGCCAGCAGCGGACAGGGCACGGGCAATCAGCCCCAGCATTTT; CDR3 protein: CASSGQGTGNQPQHF
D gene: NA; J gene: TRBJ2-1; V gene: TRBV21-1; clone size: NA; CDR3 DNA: TGTGCCAGCAGCAAAAGGGGGGTGACTAGCGGGGAACACAATGAGCAGTTCTTC; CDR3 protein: CASSKRGVTSGEHNEQFF
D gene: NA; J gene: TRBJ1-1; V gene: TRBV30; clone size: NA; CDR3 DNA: TGTGCCTGGAGTATATCGACAGGCGGCACTGAAGCTTTCTTT; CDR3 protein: CAWSISTGGTEAFF
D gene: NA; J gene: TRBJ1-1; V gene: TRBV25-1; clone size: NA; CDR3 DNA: TGTGCCAGCAGTCCGGGGGTGGGCACTGAAGCTTTCTTT; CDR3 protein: CASSPGVGTEAFF
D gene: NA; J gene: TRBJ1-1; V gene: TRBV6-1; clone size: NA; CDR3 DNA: TGTGCCAGCAGTGAAGGGACCGCCGGTGAAGCTTTCTTT; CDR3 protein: CASSEGTAGEAFF
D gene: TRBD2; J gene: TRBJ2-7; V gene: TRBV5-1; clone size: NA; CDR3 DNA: TGCGCCAGCAGCTTGATTGCGGGACTAGCTGTCTACGAGCAGTACTTC; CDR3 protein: CASSLIAGLAVYEQYF
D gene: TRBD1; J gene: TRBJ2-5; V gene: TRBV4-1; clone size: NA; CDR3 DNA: TGCGCCAGCAGCCAAGCTTTCGGGGGGACAGGGGAGGAGACCCAGTACTTC; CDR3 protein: CASSQAFGGTGEETQYF
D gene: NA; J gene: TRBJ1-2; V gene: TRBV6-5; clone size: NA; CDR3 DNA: TGTGCCAGCAGCTGGAACGGACAGAGAACCTATGGCTACACCTTC; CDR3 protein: CASSWNGQRTYGYTF
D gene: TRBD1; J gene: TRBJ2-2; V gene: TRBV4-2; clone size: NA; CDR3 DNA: TGTGCCAGCAGCCCCGGACAGGGGGACACCGGGGAGCTGTTTTTT; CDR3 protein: CASSPGQGDTGELFF
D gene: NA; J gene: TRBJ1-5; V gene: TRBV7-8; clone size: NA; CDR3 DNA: TGTGCCAGCAGCTCCCAGACAGCTTATAGCAATCAGCCCCAGCATTTT; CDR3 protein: CASSSQTAYSNQPQHF
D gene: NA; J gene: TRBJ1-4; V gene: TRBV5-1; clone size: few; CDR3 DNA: TGCGCCAGCAGCTTGGGGGGCCAGACAAATGAAAAACTGTTTTTT; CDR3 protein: CASSLGGQTNEKLFF
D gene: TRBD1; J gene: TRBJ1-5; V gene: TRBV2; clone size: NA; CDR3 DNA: TGTGCCAGCAGTCCCTGGACAGGGGAGAGTCAGCCCCAGCATTTT; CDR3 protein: CASSPWTGESQPQHF
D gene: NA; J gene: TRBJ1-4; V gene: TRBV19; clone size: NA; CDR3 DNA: TGTGCCAGTAGTATTAGGGGCTCCCTTAATGAAAAACTGTTTTTT; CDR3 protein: CASSIRGSLNEKLFF
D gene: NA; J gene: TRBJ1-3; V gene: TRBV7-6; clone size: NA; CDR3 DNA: TGTGCCAGCAGCCAGTGGGGCGGTGGAGGTGGTGATGGAAACACCATATATTTT; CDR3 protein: CASSQWGGGGGDGNTIYF
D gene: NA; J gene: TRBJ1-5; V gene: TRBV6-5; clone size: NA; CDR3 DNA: TGTGCCAGCAGTGCAGGCAGACAGGCATATCAGCCCCAGCATTTT; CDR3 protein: CASSAGRQAYQPQHF
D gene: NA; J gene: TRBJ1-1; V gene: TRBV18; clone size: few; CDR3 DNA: TGTGCCAGCTCACCGGACGGGAACACTGAAGCTTTCTTT; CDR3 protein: CASSPDGNTEAFF
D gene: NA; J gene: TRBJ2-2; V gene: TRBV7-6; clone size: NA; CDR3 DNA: TGTGCCAGCAGCTTATCCCCAGGGCAAATCACCGGGGAGCTGTTTTTT; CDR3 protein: CASSLSPGQITGELFF
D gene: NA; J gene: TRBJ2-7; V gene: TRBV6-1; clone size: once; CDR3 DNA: TGTGCCAGCAGTCTACCCGGGACGGGCTCCTACGAGCAGTACTTC; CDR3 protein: CASSLPGTGSYEQYF
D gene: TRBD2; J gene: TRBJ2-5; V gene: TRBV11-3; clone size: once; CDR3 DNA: TGTGCCAGCAGCCATTCTAGCGGGGGACGGGAGACCCAGTACTTC; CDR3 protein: CASSHSSGGRETQYF
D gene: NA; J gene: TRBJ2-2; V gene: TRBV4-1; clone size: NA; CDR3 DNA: TGCGCCAGCAGCCAAGTACTACCTGACGGGGAGCTGTTTTTT; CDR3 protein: CASSQVLPDGELFF
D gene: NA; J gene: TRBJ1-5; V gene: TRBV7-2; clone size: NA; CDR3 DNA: TGTGCCAGCAGCCCTCAGGGAATTAATCAGCCCCAGCATTTT; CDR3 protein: CASSPQGINQPQHF
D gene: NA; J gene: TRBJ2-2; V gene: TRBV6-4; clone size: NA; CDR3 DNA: TGTGCCAGCAGTATAGAGGAGAACGTCGGGGAGCTGTTTTTT; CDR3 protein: CASSIEENVGELFF
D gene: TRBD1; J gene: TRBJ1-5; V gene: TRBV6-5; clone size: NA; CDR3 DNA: TGTGCCAGCAGTCAAGGACAGGGTGTCACTCAGCCCCAGCATTTT; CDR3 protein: CASSQGQGVTQPQHF
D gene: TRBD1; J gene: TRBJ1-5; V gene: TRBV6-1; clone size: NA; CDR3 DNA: TGTGCCAGCGGCGGGACAGGGTACAATCAGCCCCAGCATTTT; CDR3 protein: CASGGTGYNQPQHF
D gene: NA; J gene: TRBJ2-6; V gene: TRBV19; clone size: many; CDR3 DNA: TGTGCCAGTAGTATAGATCCAAGGTACCCGATTTTC; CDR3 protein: CASSIDPRYPIF
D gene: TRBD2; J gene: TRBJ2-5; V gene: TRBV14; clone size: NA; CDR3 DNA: TGTGCCAGCAGCCAAGAAAACAAGCGGGGGCCCATCGACTTC; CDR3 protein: CASSQENKRGPIDF
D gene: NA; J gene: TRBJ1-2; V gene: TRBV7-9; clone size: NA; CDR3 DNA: TGTGCCAGCAGCTTAGACAGTAACACCTATGGCTACACCTTC; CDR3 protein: CASSLDSNTYGYTF
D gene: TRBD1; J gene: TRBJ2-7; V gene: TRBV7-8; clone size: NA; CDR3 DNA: TGTGCCAGCAGCCGCCGGGACAGGGGATCCTACGAGCAGTACTTC; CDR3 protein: CASSRRDRGSYEQYF
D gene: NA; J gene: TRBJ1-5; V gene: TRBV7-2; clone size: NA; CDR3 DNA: TGTGCCAGCAGCTTAGTAGGCAGGGAGTATCAGCCCCAGCATTTT; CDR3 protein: CASSLVGREYQPQHF
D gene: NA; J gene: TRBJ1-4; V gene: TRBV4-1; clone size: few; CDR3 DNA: TGCGCCAGCAGCCAACCGACGTTGGGGGTGAATGAAAAACTGTTTTTT; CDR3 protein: CASSQPTLGVNEKLFF
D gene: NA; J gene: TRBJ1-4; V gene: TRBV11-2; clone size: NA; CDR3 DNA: TGTGCCAGCAGCCAAGGGCAGGGAGGGCATGAAAAACTGTTTTTT; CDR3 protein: CASSQGQGGHEKLFF
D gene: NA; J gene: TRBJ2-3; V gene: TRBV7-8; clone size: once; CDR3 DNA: TGTGCCAGCAGCCCGCAGCAAGATACGCAGTATTTT; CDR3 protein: CASSPQQDTQYF
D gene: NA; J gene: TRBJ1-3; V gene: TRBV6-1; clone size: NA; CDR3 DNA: TGTGCCACAGATAGAGGAGGGGGAAACACCATATATTTT; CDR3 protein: CATDRGGGNTIYF
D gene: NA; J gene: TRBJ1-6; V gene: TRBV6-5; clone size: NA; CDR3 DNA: TGTGCCAGCAGGGGAGATGGGGGGGATAATTCACCCCTCCACTTT; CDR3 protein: CASRGDGGDNSPLHF
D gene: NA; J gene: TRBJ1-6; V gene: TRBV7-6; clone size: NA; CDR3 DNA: TGTGCCAGCAGCTTGGACAGCGCCTATAATTCACCCCTCCACTTT; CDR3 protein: CASSLDSAYNSPLHF
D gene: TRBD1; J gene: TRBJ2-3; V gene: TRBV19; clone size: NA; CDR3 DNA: TGTGCCAGTAGTCCCCTGGACAGGGGTCTGGGAACGCAGTATTTT; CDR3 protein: CASSPLDRGLGTQYF
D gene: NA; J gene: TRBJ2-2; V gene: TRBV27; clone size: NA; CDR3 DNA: TGTGCCAGCAGTTCCAACGCAGGAGCGAACACCGGGGAGCTGTTTTTT; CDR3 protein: CASSSNAGANTGELFF
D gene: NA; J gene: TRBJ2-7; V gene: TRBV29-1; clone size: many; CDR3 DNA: TGCAGCGTTCAGAGAGACTACGAGCAGTACTTC; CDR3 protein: CSVQRDYEQYF
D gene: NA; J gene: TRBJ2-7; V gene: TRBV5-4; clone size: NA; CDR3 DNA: TGTGCCAGCAGCGGCCGGGACGGGCGTTACGAGCAGTACTTC; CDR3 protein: CASSGRDGRYEQYF
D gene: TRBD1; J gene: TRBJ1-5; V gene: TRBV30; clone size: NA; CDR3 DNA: TGTGCCTGGAGTGTACGACAGGGAAGTCAGCCCCAGCATTTT; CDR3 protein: CAWSVRQGSQPQHF
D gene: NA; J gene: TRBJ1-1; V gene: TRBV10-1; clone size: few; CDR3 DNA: TGCGCCACCCGAGGGGGGGAGAATGAAGCTTTCTTT; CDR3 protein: CATRGGENEAFF
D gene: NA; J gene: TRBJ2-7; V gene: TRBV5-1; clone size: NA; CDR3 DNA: TGCGCCAGCAGCCTCCGGGGCCCCCGGTACGAGCAGTACTTC; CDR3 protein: CASSLRGPRYEQYF
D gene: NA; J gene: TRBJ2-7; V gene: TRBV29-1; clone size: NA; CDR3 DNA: TGCAGCGTTGAAGGGGGCAGAGGGAGCTCCTACGAGCAGTACTTC; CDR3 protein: CSVEGGRGSSYEQYF
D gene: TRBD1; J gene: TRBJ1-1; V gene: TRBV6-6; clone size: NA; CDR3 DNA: TGTGCCAGCACCCGACAGGGCACTGAAGCTTTCTTT; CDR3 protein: CASTRQGTEAFF
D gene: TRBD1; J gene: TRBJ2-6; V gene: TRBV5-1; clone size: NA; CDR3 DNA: TGCGCCAGCAGCTTCGGACAGGGTTTCTCTGGGGCCAACGTCCTGACTTTC; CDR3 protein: CASSFGQGFSGANVLTF
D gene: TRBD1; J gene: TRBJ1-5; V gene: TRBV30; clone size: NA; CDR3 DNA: TGTGCCTGGAACACAGGGGCGGGACAGCCCCAGCATTTT; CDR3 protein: CAWNTGAGQPQHF
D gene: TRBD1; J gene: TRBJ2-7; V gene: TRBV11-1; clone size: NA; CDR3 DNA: TGTGCCAGCAGCCCCCGGGACAGTCCCTACGAGCAGTACTTC; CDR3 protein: CASSPRDSPYEQYF
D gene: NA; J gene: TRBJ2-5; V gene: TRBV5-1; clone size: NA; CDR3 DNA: TGCGCCAGCAGCTTTCAGGGGGGAGAGACCCAGTACTTC; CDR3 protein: CASSFQGGETQYF